Shown below are 18 T cell receptor beta chains from a single sample sequenced in a study of PD-1 blockade in classical Hodgkin lymphoma. TCRdb keeps only in-frame clones here, not all; method: immunoSEQ multiplex PCR. Of approximately 93,000 clones listed, roughly 78% are singletons. Indicated time point: cycle 4 day 1 (C4D1), after 6 weeks of nivolumab. Each patient's relapse followed autologous stem cell transplantation, and brentuximab vedotin exposure varied. The sample here was peripheral blood mononuclear cells (PBMCs), taken before the fourth cycle of nivolumab. These receptors were obtained from a human donor with classical Hodgkin lymphoma.

This clone was counted only a few times. The chain has TRBV19 and TRBJ1-1; 10 positions match TRBD1. Germline V gene lookup returns CDR1 LNHDA and CDR2 SQIVND (reference sequence). This CDR3 comprises 16 residues. Trimming took 1 base from V and 7 from J; bases not matched to a gene: 9. This chain's CDR3 is CASSIVGTGEENEAFF. The CDR3 DNA sequence: TGTGCCAGTAGTATAGTCGGGACAGGGGAGGAAAATGAAGCTTTCTTT.

The chain employs TRBV7-2 and TRBJ2-5; perhaps D is TRBD1 or TRBD2 (5 bases each). CDR1 is SGHTA, CDR2 FQGNSA, per germline. This CDR3 has 15 residues. V lost 4 bases to trimming and J lost 12 bases, with 24 bases between them. CDR3 sequence: CASSSSHTGTPHKYF. DNA of the CDR3: TGTGCCAGCAGCTCGAGCCACACCGGGACCCCCCATAAGTACTTC.

This clone was seen only a few times. This chain joins TRBV2 and TRBJ1-6, with 7 bases that match TRBD1. The trim removed 3 bases at V and 9 bases at J, leaving 5 bases unmatched. The CDR3 totals 14 residues. From germline, CDR1 is SNHLY and CDR2 FYNNEI. CDR3 sequence reads: CASSDRTGGSPLHF. The DNA for the CDR3 is TGTGCCAGCAGTGATCGGACAGGCGGTTCACCCCTCCACTTT.

J is TRBJ2-3 and V is TRBV7-3; D is perhaps TRBD2 (5 bases). The ends were cut back, 3 bases at V and 0 bases at J, with 10 bases in the middle. From germline, CDR1 is SGHTA and CDR2 FQGTGA. The CDR3 is 15 amino acids. CDR3: CASSLSGISTDTQYF. The CDR3, as DNA: TGTGCCAGCAGCTTGTCCGGGATCAGCACAGATACGCAGTATTTT.

This clone was recorded a few times. The chain combines TRBV6-5 with TRBJ1-5; D might be TRBD1 (5 bases). Germline loops: CDR1 MNHEY, CDR2 SVGAGI. The CDR3 totals 14 residues. The ends were cut back, 5 bases at V and 7 bases at J, with 15 bases in the middle. The CDR3, as DNA: TGTGCCAGCAGTCCCCGGGGGTCCCCCCAGCCCCAGCATTTT. Protein sequence: CASSPRGSPQPQHF.

This chain joins TRBV18 and TRBJ1-5, with 9 bases that match TRBD1. V was pared by 3 bases and J by 2 bases, with 5 bases of the junction left unmatched. The CDR3 is made up of 16 amino acids. CDR1 and CDR2 (germline): KGHSH, LQKENI. CDR3 in DNA: TGTGCCAGCTCACCCGACAGGGGGGCTGGCAATCAGCCCCAGCATTTT. It specifies CASSPDRGAGNQPQHF.

J is TRBJ2-1 and V is TRBV7-2; D is undetermined. Trimming stripped 4 bases from V and 10 bases from J, with 17 bases between. The CDR3 length is 14 residues. Germline CDR1 reads SGHTA; CDR2 reads FQGNSA. The CDR3 DNA reads as TGTGCCAGCAGCTCCCCGAATGCTCAGTGGGAGCAGTTCTTC. Protein product: CASSSPNAQWEQFF. Variable domain in full (rest from reference TRBV7-2 and TRBJ2-1): GAGVSQSPSNKVTEKGKDVELRCDPISGHTALYWYRQSLGQGLEFLIYFQGNSAPDKSGLPSDRFSAERTGGSVSTLTIQRTQQEDSAVYLCASSSPNAQWEQFFGPGTRLTVL.

The chain is built from TRBV7-6 and TRBJ2-5, with 9 bases lining up with TRBD1. Unmatched junction bases numbered 12, after V lost 5 bases and J lost 5 bases. The CDR3 extends over 16 amino acids. The germline V gene encodes CDR1 SGHVS and CDR2 FNYEAQ. The CDR3 spells CASSLGQGNLRETQYF. CDR3 bases: TGTGCCAGCAGCCTGGGACAGGGTAATCTTCGGGAGACCCAGTACTTC.

This clone was picked up one time. The CDR3 protein is CASIPGGNYGYTF. The CDR3 region has the DNA TGTGCCAGCATACCAGGGGGCAACTATGGCTACACCTTC. The chain links TRBV28 to TRBJ1-2; 8 bases line up with TRBD1. The CDR3 has 13 residues. CDR1 is MDHEN, CDR2 SYDVKM, per germline. J gave up 2 bases and V 7 bases, and 3 bases lay outside the gene matches.

The chain recombines TRBV19 with TRBJ2-5; a weak D match, TRBD2 (6 bases). Trimming cost V 3 bases and J 5 bases, with 7 bases left between them. Looked up from germline, CDR1 is LNHDA and CDR2 is SQIVND (reference sequence). The CDR3 spans 12 residues. The DNA for the CDR3 is TGTGCCAGTAGTATTCGGGGGGAGACCCAGTACTTC. Its translation is CASSIRGETQYF. Full variable domain (remainder filled in from reference TRBV19 and TRBJ2-5): DGGITQSPKYLFRKEGQNVTLSCEQNLNHDAMYWYRQDPGQGLRLIYYSQIVNDFQKGDIAEGYSVSREKKESFPLTVTSAQKNPTAFYLCASSIRGETQYFGPGTRLLVL.

The J gene is TRBJ2-7, the V gene TRBV18, with D unresolved. In germline, CDR1 is KGHSH, CDR2 LQKENI. Deletions cut 0 bases from V and 6 bases from J, with 12 bases between. The CDR3 runs 14 residues. CDR3 in amino acids: CASSPPSQLGEQYF. CDR3 bases: TGTGCCAGCTCACCACCAAGCCAGTTAGGCGAGCAGTACTTC.

The rearrangement uses TRBV28 and TRBJ2-7, with D perhaps matching TRBD1 (5 bases). This CDR3 has 14 amino acids. The germline V and J ends were trimmed by 4 bases and 4 bases, with 14 bases remaining between them. The germline V gene has CDR1 MDHEN and CDR2 SYDVKM. CDR3 amino acids: CASSSIEQEYEQYF. The CDR3 region has the DNA TGTGCCAGCAGTTCAATTGAACAGGAATACGAGCAGTACTTC.

V gene TRBV7-9 combines with J gene TRBJ1-2; tentative D call: TRBD1 (5 bases). CDR1 and CDR2 (germline): SEHNR, FQNEAQ (reference sequence). This CDR3 spans 14 amino acids. Trimming removed 4 bases from V and 8 bases from J, with 17 bases in between. The CDR3 DNA sequence: TGTGCCAGCAGCTCCTTCGGGCAGGGAAAGGGCTACACCTTC. Amino acids: CASSSFGQGKGYTF.

This clone showed up just once. The V call is TRBV6-6, the J call TRBJ1-1; a possible D gene is TRBD1 (6 bases). Trimming took 2 bases from V and 4 from J, leaving 14 bases between them. Germline assignment: CDR1 MNHNY and CDR2 SVGAGI (reference sequence). This CDR3 comprises 15 residues. CDR3 DNA: TGTGCCAGCAGTTACGGGTGGGGGGCCGGCACTGAAGCTTTCTTT. This codes for CASSYGWGAGTEAFF.

The chain carries TRBV6-6 and TRBJ2-1, with TRBD1 matching over 8 bases. Germline V gene sequence: CDR1 MNHNY, CDR2 SVGAGI (reference sequence). The CDR3 length is 16 residues. V lost 2 bases, J lost 2 bases, and 5 bases stayed unmatched. In nucleotides, the CDR3 is TGTGCCAGCAGTTACGCCGGGGGACAGGCCTACAATGAGCAGTTCTTC. It codes for CASSYAGGQAYNEQFF.

The chain links TRBV7-9 to TRBJ2-1; perhaps D is TRBD1 or TRBD2 (5 bases each). The length of the CDR3 is 13 residues. V lost 2 bases and J 5 bases, leaving 7 bases between the germline ends. Germline V gene data show CDR1 as SEHNR and CDR2 as FQNEAQ (reference sequence). CDR3 amino acids: CASSLRGDNEQFF. DNA of the CDR3: TGTGCCAGCAGCTTAAGGGGAGACAATGAGCAGTTCTTC.

Only one count was recorded for this clone. This rearrangement joins TRBV7-2 to TRBJ2-7, with TRBD2 identical over 10 bases. Germline CDR1 is SGHTA and CDR2 is FQGNSA. The CDR3 contains 15 residues. V lost 4 bases to trimming and J lost 0 bases; unmatched junction nucleotides: 3. Here the CDR3 reads CASSWTSGSSYEQYF. The CDR3 coding sequence is TGTGCCAGCAGCTGGACTAGCGGAAGCTCCTACGAGCAGTACTTC.

The V and J genes are TRBV28 and TRBJ2-7; TRBD2 aligns across 7 bases. This CDR3 spans 13 amino acids. V lost 3 bases to trimming and J lost 1 base; unmatched junction nucleotides: 0. From germline, CDR1 is MDHEN and CDR2 SYDVKM. CDR3: CASSFGRSYEQYF. For the CDR3, the DNA is TGTGCCAGCAGTTTCGGGAGGTCCTACGAGCAGTACTTC.